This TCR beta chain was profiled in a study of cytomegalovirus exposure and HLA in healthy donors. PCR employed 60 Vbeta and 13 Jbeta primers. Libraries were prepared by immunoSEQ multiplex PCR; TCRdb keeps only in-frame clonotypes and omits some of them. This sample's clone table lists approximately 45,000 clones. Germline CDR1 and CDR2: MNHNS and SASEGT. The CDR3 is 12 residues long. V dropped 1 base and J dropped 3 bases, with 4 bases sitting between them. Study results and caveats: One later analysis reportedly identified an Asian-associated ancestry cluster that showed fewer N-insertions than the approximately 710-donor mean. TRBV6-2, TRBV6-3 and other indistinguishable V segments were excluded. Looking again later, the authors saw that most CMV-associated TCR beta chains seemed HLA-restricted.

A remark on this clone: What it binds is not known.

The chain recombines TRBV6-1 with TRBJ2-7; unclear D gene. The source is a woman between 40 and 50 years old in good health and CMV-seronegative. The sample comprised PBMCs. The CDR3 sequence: CASSEVDYEQYF. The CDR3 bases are TGTGCCAGCAGTGAAGTAGACTACGAGCAGTACTTC.